The present TCR beta chain was sequenced within a study of a mutant IDH1 vaccine in newly diagnosed glioma. Stated time point: week 35, safety follow-up. The investigators gave 300 ug of mutant IDH1 20-mer peptide in each vaccine dose, together with topical imiquimod. Sequencing was performed with immunoSEQ multiplex PCR; in TCRdb, only in-frame clones are kept and a portion is missing. The profile shows around 57,000 clones, roughly 84% of them singletons. The CDR3 is 12 amino acids. Germline V CDR1 and CDR2: SQVTM, ANQGSEA. Trimming at V came to 7 bases and at J to 1 base, leaving 3 bases not matched to a gene. Worth noting for this clone: Its antigen is as yet unknown.

The V and J genes are TRBV29-1 and TRBJ1-1; TRBD1 aligns across 7 bases. The source was PBMCs, collected from a glioma patient whose treatment included an IDH1 peptide vaccine. The TCR sequence derives from a man younger than 45 with glioma. The CDR3: CSAGQANTEAFF. In nucleotides, the CDR3 is TGCAGCGCCGGACAGGCGAACACTGAAGCTTTCTTT.